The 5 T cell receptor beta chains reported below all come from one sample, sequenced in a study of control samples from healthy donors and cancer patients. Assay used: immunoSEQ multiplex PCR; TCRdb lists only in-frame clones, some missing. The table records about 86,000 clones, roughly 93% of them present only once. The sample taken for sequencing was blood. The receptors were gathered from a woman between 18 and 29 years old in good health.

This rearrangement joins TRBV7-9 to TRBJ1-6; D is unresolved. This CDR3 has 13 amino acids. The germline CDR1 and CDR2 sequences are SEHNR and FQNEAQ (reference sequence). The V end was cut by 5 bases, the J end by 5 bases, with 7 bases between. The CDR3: CASSLSDNSPLHF. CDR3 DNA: TGTGCCAGCAGCCTGTCGGATAATTCACCCCTCCACTTT. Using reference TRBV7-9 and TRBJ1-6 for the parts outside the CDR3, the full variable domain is DTGVSQNPRHKITKRGQNVTFRCDPISEHNRLYWYRQTLGQGPEFLTYFQNEAQLEKSRLLSDRFSAERPKGSFSTLEIQRTEQGDSAMYLCASSLSDNSPLHFGNGTRLTVT.

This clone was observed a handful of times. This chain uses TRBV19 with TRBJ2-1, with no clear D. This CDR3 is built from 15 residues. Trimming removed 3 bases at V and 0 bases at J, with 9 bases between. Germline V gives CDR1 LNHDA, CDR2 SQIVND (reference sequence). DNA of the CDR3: TGTGCCAGTAGTATGGGCAGGAGCTCCTACAATGAGCAGTTCTTC. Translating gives CASSMGRSSYNEQFF.

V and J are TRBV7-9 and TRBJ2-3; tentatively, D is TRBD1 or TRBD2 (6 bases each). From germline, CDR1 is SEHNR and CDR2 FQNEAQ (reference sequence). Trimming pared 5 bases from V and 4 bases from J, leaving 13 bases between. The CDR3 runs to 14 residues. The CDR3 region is CASSGGGQADTQYF. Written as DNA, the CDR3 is TGTGCCAGCAGCGGAGGGGGGCAGGCAGATACGCAGTATTTT. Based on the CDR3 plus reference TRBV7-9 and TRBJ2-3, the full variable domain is DTGVSQNPRHKITKRGQNVTFRCDPISEHNRLYWYRQTLGQGPEFLTYFQNEAQLEKSRLLSDRFSAERPKGSFSTLEIQRTEQGDSAMYLCASSGGGQADTQYFGPGTRLTVL.

In DNA, the CDR3 is TGTGCCAGCAGTTTACTGGGGCGTGATACGCAGTATTTT. Translation gives CASSLLGRDTQYF. The V call is TRBV27, the J call TRBJ2-3; a weak D match, TRBD1 (5 bases). V lost 2 bases, J lost 6 bases, and 9 bases lay in between. Germline CDR1 and CDR2: MNHEY and SMNVEV (reference sequence). This CDR3 region has 13 residues.

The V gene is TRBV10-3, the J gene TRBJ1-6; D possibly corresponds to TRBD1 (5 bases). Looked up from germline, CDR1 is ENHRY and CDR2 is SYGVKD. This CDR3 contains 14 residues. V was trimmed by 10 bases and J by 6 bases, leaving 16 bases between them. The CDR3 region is CATAGFGGNSPLHF. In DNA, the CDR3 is TGTGCCACCGCAGGGTTTGGAGGTAATTCACCCCTCCACTTT.